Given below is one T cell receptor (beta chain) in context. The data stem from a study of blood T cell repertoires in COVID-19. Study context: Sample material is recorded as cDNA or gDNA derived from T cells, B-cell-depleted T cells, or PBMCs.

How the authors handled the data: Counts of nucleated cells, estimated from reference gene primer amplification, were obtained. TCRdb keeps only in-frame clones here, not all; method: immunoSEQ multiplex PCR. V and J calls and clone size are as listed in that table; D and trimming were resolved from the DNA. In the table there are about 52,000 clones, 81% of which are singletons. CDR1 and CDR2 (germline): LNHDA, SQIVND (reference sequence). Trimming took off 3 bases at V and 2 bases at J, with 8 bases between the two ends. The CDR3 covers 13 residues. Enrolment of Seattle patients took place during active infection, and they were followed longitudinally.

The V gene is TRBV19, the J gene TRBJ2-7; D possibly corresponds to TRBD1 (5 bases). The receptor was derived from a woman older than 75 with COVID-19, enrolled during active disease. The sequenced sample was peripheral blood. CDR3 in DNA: TGTGCCAGTAGTATCGGACATCCCTACGAGCAGTACTTC. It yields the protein CASSIGHPYEQYF.